The clone carrying this T cell receptor beta chain was picked up a small number of times. Its antigen is not known. Cell sorting via CD45RO/CCR7/CD25/CD127/CD95/CD27 was performed to obtain CD4+ naive, central memory, regulatory and stem cell-like memory cells. The data stem from a study of beta chain features in type 1 diabetes. Regarding the study as a whole: All four CD4+ subsets from Type 1 diabetes patients carried moderately but significantly shorter TCRB CDR3s.

Isolated RNA was reverse transcribed in full, so expressed TCRB transcripts were sequenced. The table came from immunoSEQ multiplex PCR; TCRdb's copy has only in-frame clones and leaves some out. The sample holds hundreds of thousands of clones, roughly an eighth seen once. This clonotype was sampled from a man younger than 35 with type 1 diabetes. The sequenced material came from naive CD4+ T cells from blood.

CDR3 nucleotide sequence: TGTGCCAGCAGCCCCGATCCTCCCTACGAGCAGTACTTC. The encoded protein is CASSPDPPYEQYF. This chain links TRBV2 with TRBJ2-7; no firm D call. V was pared by 6 bases and J by 2 bases, with 11 bases between. Germline CDR1 is SNHLY and CDR2 is FYNNEI. There are 13 residues in the CDR3.